The T cell receptor beta chain under discussion was sequenced for a study of cytomegalovirus exposure and HLA in healthy donors. Germline V gene sequence: CDR1 SGDLS, CDR2 YYNGEE. There are 13 residues in the CDR3. Trimming removed 0 bases from V and 4 bases from J, with 6 bases in between. Sequenced by immunoSEQ multiplex PCR; TCRdb stores in-frame clones only, minus some. The sample includes over 250,000 clones, 65% to 90% of them seen just once. V and J are TRBV9 and TRBJ2-3, with a possible D match to TRBD2 (5 bases). The sequenced sample was PBMCs. The receptor comes from a young woman in good health and CMV-seronegative. Here the CDR3 reads CASSVVAPDTQYF. The CDR3 DNA follows: TGTGCCAGCAGCGTAGTAGCGCCAGATACGCAGTATTTT.